What follows are 29 T cell receptor beta chains derived from one specimen sequenced in a study of PD-L1 blockade in urothelial cancer. Repertoires were generated with immunoSEQ multiplex PCR, while TCRdb's copy carries only in-frame clones and drops some. The table includes approximately 51,000 clones, approximately 86% detected once. The specimen was PBMCs, collected around atezolizumab (anti-PD-L1) treatment. Every receptor here comes from a man aged 55 to 70 with urothelial cancer.

V usage is TRBV27 and J usage is TRBJ1-2; the D gene is possibly TRBD1 (6 bases). Trimming took 8 bases from V and 10 from J, leaving 20 bases between them. The germline V gene has CDR1 MNHEY and CDR2 SMNVEV (reference sequence). The CDR3 totals 13 residues. The CDR3 protein is CASGAWGEGVYTF. As DNA, the CDR3 is TGTGCCAGCGGAGCTTGGGGAGAGGGGGTCTACACCTTC.

The chain combines TRBV6-5 with TRBJ1-2; 8 nucleotides match TRBD1. J lost 5 bases, V lost 0 bases, and 5 bases had no gene match. This CDR3 has 15 amino acids. CDR1 and CDR2 from the germline V gene are MNHEY and SVGAGI. CDR3 sequence reads: CASSYSGTGTYGYTF. In DNA, the CDR3 is TGTGCCAGCAGTTACTCCGGGACAGGCACTTATGGCTACACCTTC.

CDR3 residues: CASSFGQSNEKLFF. The CDR3 region has the DNA TGCGCCAGCAGCTTCGGACAGAGTAATGAAAAACTGTTTTTT. The chain is built from TRBV5-1 and TRBJ1-4; possibly TRBD1 for D (6 bases). V lost 2 bases to trimming and J lost 4 bases, with 9 bases between them. This CDR3 has 14 residues. Per the germline V gene, CDR1 is SGHRS and CDR2 is YFSETQ.

V gene TRBV5-1 combines with J gene TRBJ1-2, with 8 positions matching TRBD1. V trimming: 4 bases; J trimming: 8 bases; junction bases outside the gene matches: 7. Looked up from germline, CDR1 is SGHRS and CDR2 is YFSETQ. This CDR3 has 13 residues. In nucleotides, the CDR3 is TGCGCCAGCAGCCTTGAGGACAGGGCGGGCTACACCTTC. Protein product: CASSLEDRAGYTF.

V usage is TRBV7-9 and J usage is TRBJ1-1, with 9 bases fitting TRBD1. The CDR3 consists of 15 residues. CDR1 is SEHNR and CDR2 is FQNEAQ in the germline V gene (reference sequence). J gave up 1 base and V 5 bases, and 5 bases lay outside the gene matches. CDR3 nucleotide sequence: TGTGCCAGCAGCCTTCCGGACAGGGGGAACACTGAAGCTTTCTTT. Translated: CASSLPDRGNTEAFF.

The chain is built from TRBV27 and TRBJ2-2; D may be TRBD2 (5 bases). V was cut by 3 bases and J by 8 bases, with 22 bases left in between. From germline, CDR1 is MNHEY and CDR2 SMNVEV (reference sequence). This CDR3 spans 17 amino acids. CDR3: CASSLQGRILGLGELFF. The DNA of the CDR3 is TGTGCCAGCAGTTTGCAAGGGAGAATACTGGGGTTGGGGGAGCTGTTTTTT.

The gene calls are TRBV5-4 and TRBJ1-3; the D gene is possibly TRBD1 (6 bases). CDR1 and CDR2 (germline): SGHNT, YYREEE (reference sequence). Trimming took 3 bases from V and 0 from J, leaving 13 bases between them. The CDR3 covers 16 residues. CDR3 loop: CASSSSGDPSGNTIYF. The CDR3 nucleotides read TGTGCCAGCAGCTCCTCAGGGGACCCCTCTGGAAACACCATATATTTT.

The V gene is TRBV7-9, the J gene TRBJ2-7, with 8 bases aligning to TRBD1. The ends lost 4 bases at V and 5 bases at J; junction bases unmatched: 4. The CDR3 is made up of 13 amino acids. The germline V gene has CDR1 SEHNR and CDR2 FQNEAQ (reference sequence). Written as DNA, the CDR3 is TGTGCCAGCAGCTACACAGGGGGGAACGAGCAGTACTTC. Amino acids: CASSYTGGNEQYF.

This clone was counted a single time. The CDR3 DNA sequence: TGTGCCAGCAGGCCGGGACAGAGCCTCTCTGGGGCCAACGTCCTGACTTTC. This sequence encodes CASRPGQSLSGANVLTF. The gene calls are TRBV2 and TRBJ2-6, with TRBD1 matching 7 bases. CDR1 and CDR2 from the germline V gene are SNHLY and FYNNEI. J was trimmed by 0 bases and V by 6 bases; bases with no gene match: 8. This CDR3 is 17 amino acids long.

V usage is TRBV19 and J usage is TRBJ2-6; D perhaps matches TRBD1 (6 bases). V dropped 4 bases and J dropped 0 bases, with 16 bases sitting between them. Germline V gene sequence: CDR1 LNHDA, CDR2 SQIVND (reference sequence). This CDR3 contains 18 residues. CDR3 residues: CASSTPGHRPSGANVLTF. The CDR3 DNA follows: TGTGCCAGTAGTACTCCGGGACACCGACCCTCTGGGGCCAACGTCCTGACTTTC.

The V and J genes are TRBV4-1 and TRBJ2-1; TRBD2 agrees at 9 bases. The germline V gene encodes CDR1 MGHRA and CDR2 YSYEKL. This CDR3 spans 13 amino acids. Unmatched junction bases numbered 6, after V lost 5 bases and J lost 10 bases. The CDR3 sequence is CASSAGGGREQFF. The DNA for the CDR3 is TGCGCCAGCAGCGCGGGGGGGGGAAGAGAGCAGTTCTTC.

Written as DNA, the CDR3 is TGCGCCAGCATGGGCGTCGGCCCCTACAATGAGCAGTTCTTC. Amino acids: CASMGVGPYNEQFF. This chain connects TRBV5-1 to TRBJ2-1; D unclear. From germline, CDR1 is SGHRS and CDR2 YFSETQ. The CDR3 spans 14 residues. Between the trimmed V and J ends, which lost 6 bases and 2 bases, there was a span of 12 bases. The whole variable domain, remainder taken from reference TRBV5-1 and TRBJ2-1, is KAGVTQTPRYLIKTRGQQVTLSCSPISGHRSVSWYQQTPGQGLQFLFEYFSETQRNKGNFPGRFSGRQFSNSRSEMNVSTLELGDSALYLCASMGVGPYNEQFFGPGTRLTVL.

The V gene is TRBV27, the J gene TRBJ2-2; tentative D call: TRBD2 (6 bases). The CDR3 consists of 15 residues. The germline V gene encodes CDR1 MNHEY and CDR2 SMNVEV (reference sequence). The ends were cut back, 10 bases at V and 1 base at J, with 16 bases in the middle. The CDR3 reads CATAFGGKNTGELFF. In DNA form, the CDR3 reads TGTGCCACCGCCTTTGGAGGGAAGAACACCGGGGAGCTGTTTTTT.

The chain uses TRBV19 and TRBJ2-7; 15 nucleotides agree with TRBD2. The CDR3 is 19 amino acids. Germline V lookup: CDR1 LNHDA, CDR2 SQIVND (reference sequence). J gave up 2 bases and V 4 bases, and 12 bases lay outside the gene matches. CDR3 in amino acids: CASSSQGAGLAGGPYEQYF. The CDR3 DNA is TGTGCCAGTAGTAGCCAGGGGGCCGGACTAGCGGGAGGGCCCTACGAGCAGTACTTC.

This clone occurred once. This chain connects TRBV13 to TRBJ1-6; 7 nucleotides agree with TRBD1. Germline V gene sequence: CDR1 PRHDT, CDR2 FYEKMQ (reference sequence). The CDR3 runs 16 residues. V shed 5 bases and J 6 bases; nucleotides not matched to a gene: 10. The CDR3: CASSPRGTARNSPLHF. The CDR3 coding sequence is TGTGCCAGCAGCCCACGGGGGACAGCTCGTAATTCACCCCTCCACTTT.

This clone has a single count. V usage is TRBV7-8 and J usage is TRBJ1-1, with D possibly TRBD1 on 5 matching bases. The V and J ends lost 1 base and 6 bases respectively, with 12 bases between them. This CDR3 has 14 residues. Germline V gene sequence: CDR1 SGHVS, CDR2 FQNEAQ. This CDR3 reads CASSLVGGRAEAFF. CDR3 coding DNA: TGTGCCAGCAGCTTAGTGGGGGGTCGCGCTGAAGCTTTCTTT.

The rearrangement links TRBV19 to TRBJ1-3; D is perhaps TRBD1 (5 bases). The length of the CDR3 is 16 residues. Germline assignment: CDR1 LNHDA and CDR2 SQIVND (reference sequence). Trimming took 5 bases from V and 0 from J, leaving 14 bases between them. The CDR3 DNA is TGTGCCAGTAGTCTTCAGGGTCCTGCCTCTGGAAACACCATATATTTT. Translated, it gives CASSLQGPASGNTIYF. Full variable domain (outside the CDR3, taken from reference TRBV19 and TRBJ1-3): DGGITQSPKYLFRKEGQNVTLSCEQNLNHDAMYWYRQDPGQGLRLIYYSQIVNDFQKGDIAEGYSVSREKKESFPLTVTSAQKNPTAFYLCASSLQGPASGNTIYFGEGSWLTVV.

The V and J genes are TRBV5-5 and TRBJ2-3; D might be TRBD1 (6 bases). Germline V gene sequence: CDR1 SGHKS, CDR2 YYEKEE (reference sequence). V was trimmed by 4 bases and J by 0 bases, leaving 15 bases between them. The CDR3 length is 16 residues. The CDR3 region is CASSARGDFSTDTQYF. CDR3 bases: TGTGCCAGCAGCGCCAGGGGCGACTTTAGCACAGATACGCAGTATTTT.

A single count supports this clone. The rearrangement joins TRBV7-9 to TRBJ2-4, with D possibly matching TRBD2 (5 bases). The CDR3 extends over 18 amino acids. The V end was cut by 3 bases, the J end by 3 bases, with 21 bases between. The germline V gene encodes CDR1 SEHNR and CDR2 FQNEAQ (reference sequence). The DNA for the CDR3 is TGTGCCAGCAGCTTGGCCGGGTGGAGTGGGAGAGGCAAAAACATTCAGTACTTC. Its protein product is CASSLAGWSGRGKNIQYF.

The rearrangement links TRBV9 to TRBJ1-2; a weak D match, TRBD1 (6 bases). Looked up from germline, CDR1 is SGDLS and CDR2 is YYNGEE. The CDR3 length is 15 residues. The ends were cut back, 3 bases at V and 1 base at J, with 13 bases in the middle. Written as DNA, the CDR3 is TGTGCCAGCAGCGCCCCGGGACAACTTAACTATGGCTACACCTTC. Its protein product is CASSAPGQLNYGYTF.

This clone was counted a single time. The V call is TRBV21-1, the J call TRBJ1-5; the table assigns TRBD1, which was not confirmed against the DNA. TRBV21-1 is labeled a pseudogene. This CDR3 contains 17 residues. The CDR3 coding sequence is TGTGCCAGCAGCCTCCCCCTAGGGACAGTCGGCAATCAGCCCCAGCATTTT. This codes for CASSLPLGTVGNQPQHF.

DNA for the CDR3: TGCAGCGTTGAAGATCAAGGGGCCGGGGAGCTGTTTTTT. This codes for CSVEDQGAGELFF. The V call is TRBV29-1, the J call TRBJ2-2; TRBD1 might be the D (5 bases). CDR3 length: 13 residues. Trimming shortened V by 0 bases and J by 6 bases, and 8 bases separated the two germline ends. Looked up from germline, CDR1 is SQVTM and CDR2 is ANQGSEA.

The chain uses TRBV5-6 and TRBJ2-2, with 8 positions matching TRBD1. The germline V gene encodes CDR1 SGHDT and CDR2 YYEEEE. V was pared by 4 bases and J by 6 bases, with 11 bases of the junction left unmatched. The CDR3 contains 16 residues. CDR3 loop: CASSPGTGGLAGELFF. CDR3 DNA: TGTGCCAGCAGCCCGGGGACAGGAGGGTTGGCCGGGGAGCTGTTTTTT.

J is TRBJ2-2 and V is TRBV9; the match to TRBD2 covers 13 bases. This CDR3 is built from 16 residues. Germline V gene sequence: CDR1 SGDLS, CDR2 YYNGEE. With 3 bases clipped from V and 3 bases from J, the junction kept 2 bases outside the gene matches. The CDR3 DNA reads as TGTGCCAGCAGCGGGGGACTAGCGGGATACACCGGGGAGCTGTTTTTT. Encoded protein: CASSGGLAGYTGELFF.

Here the CDR3 reads CASSLGGRVDTGELFF. Written as DNA, the CDR3 is TGCGCCAGCAGCTTGGGGGGCCGTGTCGACACCGGGGAGCTGTTTTTT. The J gene is TRBJ2-2, the V gene TRBV5-1; tentative D call: TRBD1 (5 bases). The CDR3 totals 16 residues. CDR1 is SGHRS, CDR2 YFSETQ, per germline. With 0 bases removed from V and 3 bases from J, the gap between germline ends came to 12 bases.

This chain joins TRBV2 and TRBJ1-5; D might be TRBD1 (6 bases). The V gene's germline CDR1 is SNHLY and CDR2 FYNNEI. The germline V and J ends were trimmed by 7 bases and 2 bases, with 15 bases remaining between them. CDR3 length equals 15 residues. Written as DNA, the CDR3 is TGTGCCAGCACCCCACTGGACAGCGGCAATCAGCCCCAGCATTTT. Protein product: CASTPLDSGNQPQHF.

The chain has TRBV7-3 and TRBJ2-2; perhaps TRBD1 as D (5 bases). There are 15 residues in the CDR3. CDR1 and CDR2 from the germline V gene are SGHTA and FQGTGA. Trimming took 5 bases from V and 0 from J, leaving 10 bases between them. The CDR3 DNA sequence: TGTGCCAGCAGCATGACAGTCACGAACACCGGGGAGCTGTTTTTT. This codes for CASSMTVTNTGELFF.

This chain links TRBV5-5 with TRBJ2-3; 10 bases map to TRBD1. Germline CDR1 is SGHKS and CDR2 is YYEKEE (reference sequence). Losses at the gene ends were 0 bases for V and 5 bases for J; bases not matched to a gene: 6. The CDR3 contains 16 residues. CDR3 region: CASSLGDRGWVDTQYF. The CDR3 region has the DNA TGTGCCAGCAGCTTGGGGGACAGGGGTTGGGTAGATACGCAGTATTTT.

This clone was picked up one time. CDR3 coding DNA: TGTGCCAGCAGTGAATCACCTAACGCGCTAGCCAAAAACATTCAGTACTTC. Translated, it gives CASSESPNALAKNIQYF. J is TRBJ2-4 and V is TRBV2; D is unresolved. V lost 2 bases and J 0 bases, leaving 14 bases between the germline ends. The CDR3 runs to 17 residues. CDR1 SNHLY and CDR2 FYNNEI come from the germline V gene.